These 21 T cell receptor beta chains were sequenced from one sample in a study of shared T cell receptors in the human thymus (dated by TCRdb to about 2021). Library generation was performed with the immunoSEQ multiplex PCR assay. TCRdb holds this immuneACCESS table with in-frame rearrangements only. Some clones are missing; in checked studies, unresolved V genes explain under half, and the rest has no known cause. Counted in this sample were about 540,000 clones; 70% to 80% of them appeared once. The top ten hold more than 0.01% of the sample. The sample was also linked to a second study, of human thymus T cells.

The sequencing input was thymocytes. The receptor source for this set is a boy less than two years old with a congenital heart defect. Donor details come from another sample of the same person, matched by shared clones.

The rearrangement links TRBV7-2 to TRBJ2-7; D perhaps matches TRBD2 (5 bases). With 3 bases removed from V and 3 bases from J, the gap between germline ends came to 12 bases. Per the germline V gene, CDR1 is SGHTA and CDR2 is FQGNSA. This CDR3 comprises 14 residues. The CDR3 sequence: CASSLGRRNYEQYF. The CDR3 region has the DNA TGTGCCAGCAGCTTGGGCAGGAGGAACTACGAGCAGTACTTC.

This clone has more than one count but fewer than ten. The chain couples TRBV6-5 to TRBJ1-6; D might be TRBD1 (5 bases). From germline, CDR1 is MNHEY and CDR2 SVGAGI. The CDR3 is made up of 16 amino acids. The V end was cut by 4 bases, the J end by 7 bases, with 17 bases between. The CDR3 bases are TGTGCCAGCAGTTGGACCCACAACCCAGGGAATTCACCCCTCCACTTT. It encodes CASSWTHNPGNSPLHF.

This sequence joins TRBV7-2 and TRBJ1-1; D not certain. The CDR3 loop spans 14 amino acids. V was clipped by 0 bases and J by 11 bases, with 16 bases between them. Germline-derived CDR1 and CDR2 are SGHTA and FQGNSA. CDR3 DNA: TGTGCCAGCAGCTTAGCGCGTCCTCCGCGGAGGGCTTTCTTT. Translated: CASSLARPPRRAFF. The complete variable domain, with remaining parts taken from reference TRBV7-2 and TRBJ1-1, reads GAGVSQSPSNKVTEKGKDVELRCDPISGHTALYWYRQSLGQGLEFLIYFQGNSAPDKSGLPSDRFSAERTGGSVSTLTIQRTQQEDSAVYLCASSLARPPRRAFFGQGTRLTVV.

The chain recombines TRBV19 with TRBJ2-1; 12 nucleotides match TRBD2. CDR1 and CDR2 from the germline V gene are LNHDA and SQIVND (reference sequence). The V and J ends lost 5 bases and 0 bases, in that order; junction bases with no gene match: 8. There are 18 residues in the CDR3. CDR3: CASSGLAGGSSSYNEQFF. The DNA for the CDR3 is TGTGCCAGTAGTGGGCTAGCGGGAGGGTCTAGCTCCTACAATGAGCAGTTCTTC.

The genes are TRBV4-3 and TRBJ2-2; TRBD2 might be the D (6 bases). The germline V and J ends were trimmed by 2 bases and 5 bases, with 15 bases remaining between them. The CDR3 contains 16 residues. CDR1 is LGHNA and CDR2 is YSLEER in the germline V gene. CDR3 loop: CASSQNRRAGTGELFF. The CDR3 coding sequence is TGCGCCAGCAGCCAAAATCGGAGGGCGGGGACCGGGGAGCTGTTTTTT.

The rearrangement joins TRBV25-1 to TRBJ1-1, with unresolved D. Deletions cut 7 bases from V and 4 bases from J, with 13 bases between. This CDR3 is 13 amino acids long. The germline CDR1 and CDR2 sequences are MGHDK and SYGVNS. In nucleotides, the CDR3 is TGTGCCAGCATAGGGCCGGGAGTCACTGAAGCTTTCTTT. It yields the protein CASIGPGVTEAFF.

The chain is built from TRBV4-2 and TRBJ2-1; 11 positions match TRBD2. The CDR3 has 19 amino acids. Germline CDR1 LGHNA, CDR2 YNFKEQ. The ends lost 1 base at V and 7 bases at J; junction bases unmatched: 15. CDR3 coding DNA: TGTGCCAGCAGCCAAGGGGCAGGGGGGACTAGCGGAGCAAGGAATGAGCAGTTCTTC. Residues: CASSQGAGGTSGARNEQFF.

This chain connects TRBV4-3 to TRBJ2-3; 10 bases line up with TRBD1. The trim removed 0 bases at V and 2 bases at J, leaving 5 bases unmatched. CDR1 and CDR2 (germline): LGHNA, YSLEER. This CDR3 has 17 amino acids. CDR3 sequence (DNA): TGCGCCAGCAGCCAAGATCGGGGACAGGGGAACACAGATACGCAGTATTTT. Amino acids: CASSQDRGQGNTDTQYF.

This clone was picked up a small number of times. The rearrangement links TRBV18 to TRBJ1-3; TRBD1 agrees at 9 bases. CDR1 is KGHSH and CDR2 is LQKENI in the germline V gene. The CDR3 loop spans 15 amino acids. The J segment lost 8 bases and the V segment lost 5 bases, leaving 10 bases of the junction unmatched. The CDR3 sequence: CASSSRDRVGDTIYF. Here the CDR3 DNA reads TGTGCCAGCTCATCAAGGGACAGGGTCGGTGACACCATATATTTT.

The CDR3 sequence: CASSLVGAGGPSTDTQYF. CDR3 DNA sequence: TGCGCCAGCAGCTTGGTAGGCGCGGGAGGGCCGAGCACAGATACGCAGTATTTT. The chain uses TRBV5-1 and TRBJ2-3, with 9 bases lining up with TRBD2. The CDR3 contains 18 residues. CDR1 is SGHRS and CDR2 is YFSETQ in the germline V gene. Germline trimming cut 0 bases from V and 0 bases from J; bases unmatched to any gene: 8.

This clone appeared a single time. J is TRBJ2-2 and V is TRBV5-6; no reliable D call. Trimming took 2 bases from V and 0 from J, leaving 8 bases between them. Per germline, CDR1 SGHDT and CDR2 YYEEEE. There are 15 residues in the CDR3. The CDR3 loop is CASSFPTTNTGELFF. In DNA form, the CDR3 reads TGTGCCAGCAGCTTCCCAACAACGAACACCGGGGAGCTGTTTTTT.

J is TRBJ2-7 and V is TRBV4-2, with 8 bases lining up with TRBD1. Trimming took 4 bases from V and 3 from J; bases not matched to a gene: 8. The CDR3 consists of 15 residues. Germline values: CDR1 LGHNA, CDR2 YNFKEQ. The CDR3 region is CASSPWTGPIYEQYF. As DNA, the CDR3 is TGTGCCAGCAGCCCGTGGACAGGGCCCATCTACGAGCAGTACTTC.

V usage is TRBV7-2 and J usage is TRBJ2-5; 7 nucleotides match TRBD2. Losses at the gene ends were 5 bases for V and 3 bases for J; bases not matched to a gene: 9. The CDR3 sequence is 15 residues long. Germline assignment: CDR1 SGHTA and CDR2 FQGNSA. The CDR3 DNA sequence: TGTGCCAGCAGCCGTCCTGGGGGGGAAAAAGAGACCCAGTACTTC. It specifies CASSRPGGEKETQYF. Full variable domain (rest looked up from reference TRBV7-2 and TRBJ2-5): GAGVSQSPSNKVTEKGKDVELRCDPISGHTALYWYRQSLGQGLEFLIYFQGNSAPDKSGLPSDRFSAERTGGSVSTLTIQRTQQEDSAVYLCASSRPGGEKETQYFGPGTRLLVL.

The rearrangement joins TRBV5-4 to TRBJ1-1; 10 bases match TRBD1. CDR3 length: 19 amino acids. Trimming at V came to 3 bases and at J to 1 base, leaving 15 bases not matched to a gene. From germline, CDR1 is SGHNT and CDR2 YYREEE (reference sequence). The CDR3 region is CASSSARRTGGFTNTEAFF. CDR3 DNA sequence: TGTGCCAGCAGCTCGGCACGGCGGACAGGGGGTTTTACGAACACTGAAGCTTTCTTT.

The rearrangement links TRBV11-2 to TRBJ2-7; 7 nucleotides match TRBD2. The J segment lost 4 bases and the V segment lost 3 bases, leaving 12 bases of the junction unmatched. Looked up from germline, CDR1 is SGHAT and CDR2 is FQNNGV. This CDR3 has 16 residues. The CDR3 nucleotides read TGTGCCAGCAGCTTTACTAGCGCTCCCAAGGGGTACGAGCAGTACTTC. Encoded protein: CASSFTSAPKGYEQYF.

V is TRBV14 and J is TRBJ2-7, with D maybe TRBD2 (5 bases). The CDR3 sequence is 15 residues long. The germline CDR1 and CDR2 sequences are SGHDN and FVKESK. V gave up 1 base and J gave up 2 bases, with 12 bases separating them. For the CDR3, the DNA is TGTGCCAGCAGCCAAGGTGGCGGGCAAGCCTACGAGCAGTACTTC. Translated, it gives CASSQGGGQAYEQYF.

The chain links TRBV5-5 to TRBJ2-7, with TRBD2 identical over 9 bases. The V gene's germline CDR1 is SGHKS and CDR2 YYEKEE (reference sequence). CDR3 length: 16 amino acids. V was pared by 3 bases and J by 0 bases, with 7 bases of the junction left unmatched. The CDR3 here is CASSSYSGRFSYEQYF. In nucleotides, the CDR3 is TGTGCCAGCAGCTCCTATAGCGGGAGATTCTCCTACGAGCAGTACTTC.

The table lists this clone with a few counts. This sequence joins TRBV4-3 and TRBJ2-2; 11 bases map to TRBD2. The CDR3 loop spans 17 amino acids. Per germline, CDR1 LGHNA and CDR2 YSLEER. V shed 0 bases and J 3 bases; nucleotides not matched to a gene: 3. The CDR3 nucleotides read TGCGCCAGCAGCCAAGATCGGACTAGCGGGCACACCGGGGAGCTGTTTTTT. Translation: CASSQDRTSGHTGELFF.

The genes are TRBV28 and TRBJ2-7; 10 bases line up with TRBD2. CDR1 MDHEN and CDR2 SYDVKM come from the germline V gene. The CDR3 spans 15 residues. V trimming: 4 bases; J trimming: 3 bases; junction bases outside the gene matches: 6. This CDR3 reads CASSYRLAGDYEQYF. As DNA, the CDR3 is TGTGCCAGCAGTTACCGGCTAGCGGGAGACTACGAGCAGTACTTC.

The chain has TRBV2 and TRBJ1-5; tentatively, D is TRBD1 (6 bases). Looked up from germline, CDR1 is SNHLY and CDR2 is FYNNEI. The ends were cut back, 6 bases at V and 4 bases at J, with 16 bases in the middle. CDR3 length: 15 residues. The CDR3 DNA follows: TGTGCCAGCAGAGGGCCTAAGAGGGGGAATCAGCCCCAGCATTTT. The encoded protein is CASRGPKRGNQPQHF.

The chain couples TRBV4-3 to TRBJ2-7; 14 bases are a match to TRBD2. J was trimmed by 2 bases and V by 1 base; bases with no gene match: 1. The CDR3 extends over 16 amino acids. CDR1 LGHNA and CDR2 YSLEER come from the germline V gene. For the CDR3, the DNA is TGCGCCAGCAGCCAAGGGACTAGCGGGAGGCCCTACGAGCAGTACTTC. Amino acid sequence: CASSQGTSGRPYEQYF.